The present T cell receptor beta chain was sequenced within a study of shared clonotypes between healthy human individuals. As to this clone: The target antigen is unknown.

Overall study findings and caveats: Among the subsets, naive ones generally showed larger estimated richness than memory ones. Sampling covered nothing but blood. Tissue TCR repertoires likely differ from those found in blood.

Germline V lookup: CDR1 MNHEY, CDR2 SVGAGI. Trimming took 6 bases from V and 6 from J; bases not matched to a gene: 12. The CDR3 covers 15 residues. The study drew all its donors from Caucasian adults living in Nashville, Tennessee. Replicate sorted-subset PCRs were loaded with roughly 190 ng DNA, about 28,000 T cell genomes. The data were produced by immunoSEQ multiplex PCR, yet TCRdb's version contains in-frame clones alone and is incomplete. This sample has 2.3 million or so clones, with 90% to 95% found just once. This TCR derives from a man aged 18-30 years in good health. Some clones in this sample may be carry-over from other donors' samples. The sample consisted of naive CD4+ T cells from PBMCs. Indicated subset: CD45RA+ positively selected. J is TRBJ2-7 and V is TRBV6-5, with 9 bases fitting TRBD1. The CDR3 DNA follows: TGTGCCAGCAGGATGACAGGGGGAAGCGCCCTCGAGCAGTACTTC. Protein product: CASRMTGGSALEQYF.